This entry concerns a single T cell receptor (beta chain). A much larger clone sits a single nucleotide away, making a read error possible. Time point specified: persistent/refractory GD, antithyroid drugs over 5 years with positive TRAb. PBMC RNA served as the TCR library source. This record belongs to a study of regulatory T cells in long-lasting Graves disease. Assembly of TCR beta libraries relied on iRepertoire HTBI primers together with Arm-PCR of CDR3 regions. TCRdb passed the multiplex PCR reads through MiXCR, listing each CDR3 protein once. The sample has under 350,000 distinct CDR3 sequences; roughly a fifth are singletons. The specimen was peripheral blood mononuclear cells (PBMCs), collected when the disease was refractory, from a patient treated with antithyroid drugs. The TCR sequence derives from a female donor with Graves disease.

The CDR3 reads CASSWAPGEETQYF. Here the CDR3 DNA reads TGTGCCAGCAGCTGGGCCCCGGGAGAAGAGACCCAGTACTTC. This chain joins TRBV12-3 or TRBV12-4 and TRBJ2-5; the D gene is possibly TRBD2 (6 bases). The V end lost 6 bases, the J end lost 3 bases, and 14 bases lay between the germline ends. CDR3 length: 14 amino acids.